This T cell receptor (beta chain) was sequenced during a study of OX40 agonist ivuxolimab in advanced cancers. Background on the study: The patients got ivuxolimab, which is an agonistic anti-OX40 (CD134) antibody.

A note on this clone: Its cognate antigen is unknown.

With 2 bases removed from V and 0 bases from J, the gap between germline ends came to 8 bases. CDR3 length: 14 amino acids. CDR1 is MNHNS, CDR2 SASEGT, per germline. The assay was immunoSEQ multiplex PCR, and TCRdb's table has in-frame clones only and misses some. The sample has roughly 50,000 clones, 75% to 90% seen once. General observations from the study: At doses 0.1 to 3.0 mg/kg, CD4+ and CD8+ clones expanded. CD8+ T cells averaged more expanded clones than CD4+.

V and J are TRBV6-1 and TRBJ2-7; D is uncertain. The sample in question was CD4+ or CD8+ T cells sorted from blood, obtained in a trial of the OX40 agonist ivuxolimab. This receptor was taken from an adult with an advanced solid tumor such as melanoma, head and neck, liver or kidney cancer. CDR3 nucleotides: TGTGCCAGCAGTGAATATGAGTACTCCTACGAGCAGTACTTC. It yields the protein CASSEYEYSYEQYF.